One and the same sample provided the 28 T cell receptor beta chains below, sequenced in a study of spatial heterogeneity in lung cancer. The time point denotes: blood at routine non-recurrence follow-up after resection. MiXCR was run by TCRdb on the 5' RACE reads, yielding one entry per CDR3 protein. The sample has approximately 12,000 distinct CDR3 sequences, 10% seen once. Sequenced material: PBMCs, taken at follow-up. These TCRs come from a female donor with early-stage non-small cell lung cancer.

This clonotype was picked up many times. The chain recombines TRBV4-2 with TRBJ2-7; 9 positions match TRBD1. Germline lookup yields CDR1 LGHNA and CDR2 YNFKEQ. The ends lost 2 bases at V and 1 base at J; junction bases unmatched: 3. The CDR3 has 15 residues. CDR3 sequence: CASSQPQGASYEQYF. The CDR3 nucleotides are TGTGCCAGCAGCCAACCACAGGGGGCATCCTACGAGCAGTACTTC.

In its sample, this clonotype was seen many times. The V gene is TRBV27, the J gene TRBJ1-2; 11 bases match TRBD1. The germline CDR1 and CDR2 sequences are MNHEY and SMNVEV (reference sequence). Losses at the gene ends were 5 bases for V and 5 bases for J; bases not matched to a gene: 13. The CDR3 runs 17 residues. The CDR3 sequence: CASSPIPRDRGGYGYTF. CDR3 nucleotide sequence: TGTGCCAGCAGTCCCATCCCCCGGGACAGGGGGGGGTATGGCTACACCTTC.

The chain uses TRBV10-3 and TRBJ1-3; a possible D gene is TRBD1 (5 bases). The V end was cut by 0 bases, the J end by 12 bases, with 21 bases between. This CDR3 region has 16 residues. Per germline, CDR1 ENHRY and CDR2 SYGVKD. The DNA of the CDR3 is TGTGCCATCAGTGAGTCGGAGATTCTCTGGACTGGGGGCATATATTTT. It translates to CAISESEILWTGGIYF.

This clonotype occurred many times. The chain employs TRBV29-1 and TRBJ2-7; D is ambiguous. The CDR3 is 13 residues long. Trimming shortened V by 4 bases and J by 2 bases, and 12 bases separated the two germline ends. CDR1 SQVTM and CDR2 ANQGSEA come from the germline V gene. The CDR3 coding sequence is TGCAGCGTTGTGGGTGGTGAACCCTACGAGCAGTACTTC. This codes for CSVVGGEPYEQYF.

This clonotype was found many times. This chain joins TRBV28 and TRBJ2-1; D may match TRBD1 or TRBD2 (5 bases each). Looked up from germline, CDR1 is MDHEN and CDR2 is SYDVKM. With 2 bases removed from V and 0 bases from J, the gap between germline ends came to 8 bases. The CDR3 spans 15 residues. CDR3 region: CASSLGGSSYNEQFF. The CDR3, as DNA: TGTGCCAGCAGTTTAGGGGGAAGCTCCTACAATGAGCAGTTCTTC.

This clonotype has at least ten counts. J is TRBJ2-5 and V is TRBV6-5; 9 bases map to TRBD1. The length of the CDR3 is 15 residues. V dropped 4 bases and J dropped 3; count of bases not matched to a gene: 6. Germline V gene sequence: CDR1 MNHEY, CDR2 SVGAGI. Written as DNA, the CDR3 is TGTGCCAGCAGTTTGACACAGGGGGCCGAAGAGACCCAGTACTTC. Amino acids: CASSLTQGAEETQYF.

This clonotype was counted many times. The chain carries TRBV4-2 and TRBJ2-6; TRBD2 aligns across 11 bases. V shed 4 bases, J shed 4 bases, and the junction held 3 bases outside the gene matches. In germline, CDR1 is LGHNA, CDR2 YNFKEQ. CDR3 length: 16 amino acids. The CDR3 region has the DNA TGTGCCAGCAGCCCGGGACTAGCGGAAGGGGCCAACGTCCTGACTTTC. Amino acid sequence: CASSPGLAEGANVLTF.

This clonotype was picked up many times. The CDR3 loop reads CAWSVQGNIQYF. The DNA of the CDR3 is TGTGCCTGGAGTGTTCAGGGGAACATTCAGTACTTC. The gene calls are TRBV30 and TRBJ2-4, with D tentatively TRBD1 (6 bases). The germline V gene encodes CDR1 GTSNPN and CDR2 SVGIG (reference sequence). Trimming pared 0 bases from V and 7 bases from J, leaving 7 bases between. The CDR3 extends over 12 amino acids. Filled out from reference TRBV30 and TRBJ2-4, the complete variable domain reads SQTIHQWPATLVQPVGSPLSLECTVEGTSNPNLYWYRQAAGRGLQLLFYSVGIGQISSEVPQNLSASRPQDRQFILSSKKLLLSDSGFYLCAWSVQGNIQYFGAGTRLSVL.

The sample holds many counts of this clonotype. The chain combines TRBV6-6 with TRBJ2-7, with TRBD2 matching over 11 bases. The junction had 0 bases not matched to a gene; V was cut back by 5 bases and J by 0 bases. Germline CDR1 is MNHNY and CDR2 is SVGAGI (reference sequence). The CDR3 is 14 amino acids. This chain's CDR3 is CASSTSGGSYEQYV. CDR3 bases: TGTGCCAGCAGTACTAGCGGGGGCTCCTACGAGCAGTACGTC.

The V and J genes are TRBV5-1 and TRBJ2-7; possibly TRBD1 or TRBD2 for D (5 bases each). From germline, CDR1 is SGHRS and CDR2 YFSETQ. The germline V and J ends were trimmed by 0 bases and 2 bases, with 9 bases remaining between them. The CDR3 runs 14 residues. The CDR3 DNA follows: TGCGCCAGCAGCTTGGCCCCGGGACCCTACGAGCAGTACTTC. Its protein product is CASSLAPGPYEQYF.

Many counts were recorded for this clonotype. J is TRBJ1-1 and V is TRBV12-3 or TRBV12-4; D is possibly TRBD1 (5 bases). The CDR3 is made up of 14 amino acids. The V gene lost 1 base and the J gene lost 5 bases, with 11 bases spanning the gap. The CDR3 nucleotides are TGTGCCAGCAGTTTAGAGGGGTCCCCTACTGAAGCTTTCTTT. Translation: CASSLEGSPTEAFF.

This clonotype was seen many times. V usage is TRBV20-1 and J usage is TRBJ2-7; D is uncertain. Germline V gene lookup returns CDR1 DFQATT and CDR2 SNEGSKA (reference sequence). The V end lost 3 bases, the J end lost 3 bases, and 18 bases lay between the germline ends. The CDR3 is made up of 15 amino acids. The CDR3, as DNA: TGCAGTGCTAGGCAGTCGGGTGGGAACGTCTACGAGCAGTACTTC. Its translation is CSARQSGGNVYEQYF.

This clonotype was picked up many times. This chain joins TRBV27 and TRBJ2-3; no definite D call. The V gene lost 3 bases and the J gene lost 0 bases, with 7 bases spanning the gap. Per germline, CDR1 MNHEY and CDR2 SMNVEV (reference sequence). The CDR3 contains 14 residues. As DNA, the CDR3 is TGTGCCAGCAGTTTCTTGGGTAGCACAGATACGCAGTATTTT. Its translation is CASSFLGSTDTQYF.

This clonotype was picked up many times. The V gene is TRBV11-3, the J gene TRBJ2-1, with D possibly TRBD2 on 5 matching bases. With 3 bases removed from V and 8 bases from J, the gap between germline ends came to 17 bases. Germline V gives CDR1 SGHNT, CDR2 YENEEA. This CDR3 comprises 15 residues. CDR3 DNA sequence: TGTGCCAGCAGCTTCGGTAGAGGGTCGTTCGATGAGCAGTTCTTC. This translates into CASSFGRGSFDEQFF.

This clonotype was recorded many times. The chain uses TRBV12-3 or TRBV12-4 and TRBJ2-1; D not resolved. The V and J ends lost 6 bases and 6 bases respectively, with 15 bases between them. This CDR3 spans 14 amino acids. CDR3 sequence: CASSPTLWGNEQFF. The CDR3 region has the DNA TGTGCCAGCAGCCCTACCCTATGGGGCAATGAGCAGTTCTTC.

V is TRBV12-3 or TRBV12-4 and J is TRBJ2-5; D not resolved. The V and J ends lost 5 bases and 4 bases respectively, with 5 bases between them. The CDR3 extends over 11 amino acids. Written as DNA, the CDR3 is TGTGCCAGCAGTAAGCTAGAGACCCAGTACTTC. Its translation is CASSKLETQYF.

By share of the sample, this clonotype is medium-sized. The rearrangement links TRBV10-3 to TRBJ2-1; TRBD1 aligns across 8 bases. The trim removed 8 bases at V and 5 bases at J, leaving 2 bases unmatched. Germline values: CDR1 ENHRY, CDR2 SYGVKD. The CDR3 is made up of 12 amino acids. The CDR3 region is CAISTGDNEQFF. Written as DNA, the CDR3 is TGTGCCATCTCGACAGGGGACAATGAGCAGTTCTTC.

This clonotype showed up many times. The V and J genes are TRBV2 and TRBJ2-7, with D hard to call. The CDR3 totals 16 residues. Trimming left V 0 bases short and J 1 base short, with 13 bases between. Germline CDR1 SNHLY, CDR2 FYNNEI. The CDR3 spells CASSEAFGGTSYEQYF. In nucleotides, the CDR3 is TGTGCCAGCAGTGAAGCATTTGGCGGCACGTCCTACGAGCAGTACTTC.

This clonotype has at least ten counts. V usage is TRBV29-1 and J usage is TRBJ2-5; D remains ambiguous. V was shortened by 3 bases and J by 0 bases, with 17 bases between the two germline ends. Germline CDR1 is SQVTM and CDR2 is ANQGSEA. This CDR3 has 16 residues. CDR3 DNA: TGCAGCGTTGAGGGCCTAGGGCAACTGAACCAAGAGACCCAGTACTTC. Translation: CSVEGLGQLNQETQYF. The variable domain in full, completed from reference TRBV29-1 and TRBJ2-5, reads SAVISQKPSRDICQRGTSLTIQCQVDSQVTMMFWYRQQPGQSLTLIATANQGSEATYESGFVIDKFPISRPNLTFSTLTVSNMSPEDSSIYLCSVEGLGQLNQETQYFGPGTRLLVL.

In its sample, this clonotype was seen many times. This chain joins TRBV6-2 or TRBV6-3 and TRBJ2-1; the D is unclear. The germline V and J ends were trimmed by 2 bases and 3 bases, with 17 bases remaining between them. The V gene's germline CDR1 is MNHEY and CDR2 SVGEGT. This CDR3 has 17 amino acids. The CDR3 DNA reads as TGTGCCAGCAGTTACCCCCTCCTAGGCTTCGTCTACAATGAGCAGTTCTTC. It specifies CASSYPLLGFVYNEQFF.

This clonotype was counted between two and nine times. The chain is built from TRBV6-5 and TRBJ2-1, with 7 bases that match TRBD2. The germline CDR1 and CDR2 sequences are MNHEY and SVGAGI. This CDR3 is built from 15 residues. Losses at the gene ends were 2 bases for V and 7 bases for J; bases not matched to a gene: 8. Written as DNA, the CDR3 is TGTGCCAGCAGTTACGGGCTAGCGGAAACAAATGAGCAGTTCTTC. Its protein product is CASSYGLAETNEQFF.

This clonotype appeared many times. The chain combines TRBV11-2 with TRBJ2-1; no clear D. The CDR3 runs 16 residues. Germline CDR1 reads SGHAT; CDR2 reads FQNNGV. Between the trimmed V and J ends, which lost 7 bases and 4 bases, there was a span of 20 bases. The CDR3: CASTRRQATPYNEQFF. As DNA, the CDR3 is TGTGCCAGCACCCGTAGGCAAGCCACCCCTTACAATGAGCAGTTCTTC.

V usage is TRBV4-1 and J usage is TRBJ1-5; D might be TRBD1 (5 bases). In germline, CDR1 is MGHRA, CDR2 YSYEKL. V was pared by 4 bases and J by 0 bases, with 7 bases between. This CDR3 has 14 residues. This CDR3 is CASSPGYSNQPQHF. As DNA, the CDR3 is TGCGCCAGCAGCCCAGGGTATAGCAATCAGCCCCAGCATTTT.

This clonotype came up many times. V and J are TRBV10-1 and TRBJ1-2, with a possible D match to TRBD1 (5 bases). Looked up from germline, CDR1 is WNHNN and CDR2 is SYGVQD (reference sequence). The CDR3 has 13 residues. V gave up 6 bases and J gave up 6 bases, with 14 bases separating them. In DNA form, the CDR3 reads TGCGCCAGCAGGATCGCACAGGACAATGGCTACACCTTC. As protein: CASRIAQDNGYTF.

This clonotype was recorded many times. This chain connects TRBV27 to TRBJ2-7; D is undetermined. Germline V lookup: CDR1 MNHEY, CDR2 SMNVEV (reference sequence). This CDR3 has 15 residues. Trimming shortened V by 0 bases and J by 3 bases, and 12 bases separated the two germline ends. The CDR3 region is CASSLSLGSNYEQYF. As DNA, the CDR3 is TGTGCCAGCAGTTTATCGTTGGGGTCCAACTACGAGCAGTACTTC.

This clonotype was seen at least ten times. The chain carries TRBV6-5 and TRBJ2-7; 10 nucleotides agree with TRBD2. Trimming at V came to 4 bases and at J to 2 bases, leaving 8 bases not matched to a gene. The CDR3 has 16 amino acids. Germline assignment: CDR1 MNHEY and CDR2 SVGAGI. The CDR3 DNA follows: TGTGCCAGCAGTTTCCGGACTAGCGGTAACCCCTACGAGCAGTACTTC. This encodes CASSFRTSGNPYEQYF.

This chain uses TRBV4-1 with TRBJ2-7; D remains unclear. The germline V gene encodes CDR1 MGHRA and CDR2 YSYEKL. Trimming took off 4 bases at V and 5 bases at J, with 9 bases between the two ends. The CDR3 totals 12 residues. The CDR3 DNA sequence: TGCGCCAGCAGCCCAAATGGGGACGAGCAGTACGTC. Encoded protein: CASSPNGDEQYV.

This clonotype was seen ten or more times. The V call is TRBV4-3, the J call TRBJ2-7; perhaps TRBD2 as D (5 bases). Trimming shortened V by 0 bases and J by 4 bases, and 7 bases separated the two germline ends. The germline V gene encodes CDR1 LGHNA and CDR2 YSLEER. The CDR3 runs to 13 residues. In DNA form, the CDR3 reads TGCGCCAGCAGCCAAGATCGGGGATACGAGCAGTACTTC. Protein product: CASSQDRGYEQYF.